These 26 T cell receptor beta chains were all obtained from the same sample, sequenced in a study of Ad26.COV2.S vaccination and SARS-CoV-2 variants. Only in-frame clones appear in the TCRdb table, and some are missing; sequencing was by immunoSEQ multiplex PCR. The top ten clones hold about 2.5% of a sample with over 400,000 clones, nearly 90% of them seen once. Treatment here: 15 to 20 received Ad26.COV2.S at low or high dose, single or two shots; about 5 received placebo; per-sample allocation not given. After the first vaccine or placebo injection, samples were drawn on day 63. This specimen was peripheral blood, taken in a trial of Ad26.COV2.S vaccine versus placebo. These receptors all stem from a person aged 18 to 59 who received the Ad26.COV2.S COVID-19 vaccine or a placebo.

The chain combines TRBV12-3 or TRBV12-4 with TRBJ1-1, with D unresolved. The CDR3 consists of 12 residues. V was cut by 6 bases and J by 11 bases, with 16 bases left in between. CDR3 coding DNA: TGTGCCAGCAGCTCCGGACGGTCCTCGGCTTTCTTT. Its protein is CASSSGRSSAFF.

Here the CDR3 DNA reads TGTGCCAGTAGTATAGATCGGGACAGGTATCAGCCCCAGCATTTT. Amino acids: CASSIDRDRYQPQHF. The rearrangement links TRBV19 to TRBJ1-5; the match to TRBD1 covers 8 bases. The CDR3 extends over 15 amino acids. V was clipped by 0 bases and J by 5 bases; unmatched bases: 3. Germline V gene data show CDR1 as LNHDA and CDR2 as SQIVND (reference sequence).

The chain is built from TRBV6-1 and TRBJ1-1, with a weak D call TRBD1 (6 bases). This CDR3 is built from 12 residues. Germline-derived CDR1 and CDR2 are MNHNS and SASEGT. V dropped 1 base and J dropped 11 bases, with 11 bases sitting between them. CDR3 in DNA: TGTGCCAGCAGTGAAGGCAGGGGTCATGCTTTCTTT. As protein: CASSEGRGHAFF.

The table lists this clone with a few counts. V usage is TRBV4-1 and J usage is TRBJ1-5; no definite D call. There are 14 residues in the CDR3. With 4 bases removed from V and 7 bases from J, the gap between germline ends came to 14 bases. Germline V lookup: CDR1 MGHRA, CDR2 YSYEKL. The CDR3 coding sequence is TGCGCCAGCAGCCCCCTGCCCCTTGGACAGCCCCAGCATTTT. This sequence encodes CASSPLPLGQPQHF.

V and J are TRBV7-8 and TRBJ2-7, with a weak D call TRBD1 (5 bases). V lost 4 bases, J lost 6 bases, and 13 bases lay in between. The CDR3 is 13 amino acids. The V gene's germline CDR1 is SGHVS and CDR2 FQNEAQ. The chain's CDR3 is CASSSRWGGEQYF. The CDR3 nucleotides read TGTGCCAGCAGCTCCAGGTGGGGCGGCGAGCAGTACTTC.

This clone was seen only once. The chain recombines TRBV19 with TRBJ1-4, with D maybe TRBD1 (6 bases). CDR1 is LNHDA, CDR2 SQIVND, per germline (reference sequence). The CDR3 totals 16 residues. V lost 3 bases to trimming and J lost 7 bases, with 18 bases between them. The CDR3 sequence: CASSIGNRVVGEKLFF. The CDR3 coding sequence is TGTGCCAGTAGTATCGGAAACAGGGTCGTGGGTGAAAAACTGTTTTTT.

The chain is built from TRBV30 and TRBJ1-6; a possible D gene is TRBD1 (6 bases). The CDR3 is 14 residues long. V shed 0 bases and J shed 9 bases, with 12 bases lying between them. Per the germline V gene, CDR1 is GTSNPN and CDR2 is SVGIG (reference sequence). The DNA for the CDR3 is TGTGCCTGGAGTGTAGCGGCAGGGGCTTCACCCCTCCACTTT. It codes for CAWSVAAGASPLHF.

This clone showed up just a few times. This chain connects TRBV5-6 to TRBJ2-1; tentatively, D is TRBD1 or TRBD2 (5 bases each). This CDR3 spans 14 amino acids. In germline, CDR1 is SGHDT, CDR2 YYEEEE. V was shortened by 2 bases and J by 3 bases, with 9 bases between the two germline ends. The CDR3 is CASSFWGFYNEQFF. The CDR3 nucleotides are TGTGCCAGCAGCTTCTGGGGGTTCTACAATGAGCAGTTCTTC.

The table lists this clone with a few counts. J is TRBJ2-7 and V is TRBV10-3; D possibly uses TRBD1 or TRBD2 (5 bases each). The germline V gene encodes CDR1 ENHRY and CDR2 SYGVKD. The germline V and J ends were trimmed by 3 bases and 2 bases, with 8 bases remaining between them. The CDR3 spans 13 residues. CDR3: CAISEGDPYEQYF. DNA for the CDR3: TGTGCCATCAGTGAAGGGGACCCCTACGAGCAGTACTTC.

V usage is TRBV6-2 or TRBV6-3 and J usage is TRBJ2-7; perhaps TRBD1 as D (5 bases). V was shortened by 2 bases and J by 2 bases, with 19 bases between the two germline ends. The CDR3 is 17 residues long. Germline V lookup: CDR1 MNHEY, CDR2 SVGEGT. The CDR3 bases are TGTGCCAGCAGTTACCAGAAGGGGAACAGACCTCCCTACGAGCAGTACTTC. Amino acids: CASSYQKGNRPPYEQYF.

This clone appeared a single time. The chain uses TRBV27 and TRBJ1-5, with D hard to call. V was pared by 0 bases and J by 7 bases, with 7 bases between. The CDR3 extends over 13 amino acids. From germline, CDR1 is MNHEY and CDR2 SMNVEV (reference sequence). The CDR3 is CASSLSPWQPQHF. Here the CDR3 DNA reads TGTGCCAGCAGTTTATCCCCATGGCAGCCCCAGCATTTT.

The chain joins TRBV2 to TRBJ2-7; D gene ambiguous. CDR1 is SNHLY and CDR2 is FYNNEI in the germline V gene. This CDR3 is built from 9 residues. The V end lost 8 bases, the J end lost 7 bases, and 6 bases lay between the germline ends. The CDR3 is CASGGEQYF. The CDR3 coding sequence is TGTGCCAGCGGCGGAGAGCAGTACTTC.

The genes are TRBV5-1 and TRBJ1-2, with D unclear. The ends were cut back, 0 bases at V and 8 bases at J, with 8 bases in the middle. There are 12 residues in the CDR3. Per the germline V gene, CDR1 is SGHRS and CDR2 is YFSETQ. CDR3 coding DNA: TGCGCCAGCAGCTTGGCCACGTCAGGCTACACCTTC. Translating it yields CASSLATSGYTF.

CDR3 residues: CASSDGRGLNNEQFF. DNA for the CDR3: TGTGCCAGCAGTGATGGGCGGGGCCTAAACAATGAGCAGTTCTTC. The chain carries TRBV2 and TRBJ2-1, with D perhaps TRBD2 (6 bases). The V and J ends lost 3 bases and 5 bases respectively, with 14 bases between them. Germline V gene sequence: CDR1 SNHLY, CDR2 FYNNEI. CDR3 length: 15 amino acids.

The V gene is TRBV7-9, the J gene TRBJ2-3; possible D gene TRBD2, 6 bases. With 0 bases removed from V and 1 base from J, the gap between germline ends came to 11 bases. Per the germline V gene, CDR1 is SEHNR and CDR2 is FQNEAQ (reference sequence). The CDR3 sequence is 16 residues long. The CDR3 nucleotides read TGTGCCAGCAGCTTAGCGCGGGGATCGGGCACAGATACGCAGTATTTT. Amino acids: CASSLARGSGTDTQYF.

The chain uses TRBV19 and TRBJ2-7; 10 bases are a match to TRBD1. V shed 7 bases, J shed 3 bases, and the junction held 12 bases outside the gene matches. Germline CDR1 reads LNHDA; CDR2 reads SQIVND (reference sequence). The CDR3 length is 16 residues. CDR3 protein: CASKPAGGQGVYEQYF. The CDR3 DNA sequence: TGTGCCAGTAAGCCAGCTGGAGGACAGGGGGTCTACGAGCAGTACTTC.

DNA for the CDR3: TGTGCCAGCAGTCCCGAATTTGCAACTAATGAAAAACTGTTTTTT. Translating it yields CASSPEFATNEKLFF. The rearrangement joins TRBV28 to TRBJ1-4, with no clear D. In germline, CDR1 is MDHEN, CDR2 SYDVKM. This CDR3 comprises 15 residues. The V and J ends lost 5 bases and 0 bases respectively, with 10 bases between them. Looking up the rest from reference TRBV28 and TRBJ1-4 gives the full variable domain: DVKVTQSSRYLVKRTGEKVFLECVQDMDHENMFWYRQDPGLGLRLIYFSYDVKMKEKGDIPEGYSVSREKKERFSLILESASTNQTSMYLCASSPEFATNEKLFFGSGTQLSVL.

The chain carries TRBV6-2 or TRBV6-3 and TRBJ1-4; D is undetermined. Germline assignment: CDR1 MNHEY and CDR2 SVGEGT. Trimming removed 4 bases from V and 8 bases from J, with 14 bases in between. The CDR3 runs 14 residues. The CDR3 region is CASSSGQWREKLFF. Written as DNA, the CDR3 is TGTGCCAGCAGTTCCGGCCAGTGGAGAGAAAAACTGTTTTTT.

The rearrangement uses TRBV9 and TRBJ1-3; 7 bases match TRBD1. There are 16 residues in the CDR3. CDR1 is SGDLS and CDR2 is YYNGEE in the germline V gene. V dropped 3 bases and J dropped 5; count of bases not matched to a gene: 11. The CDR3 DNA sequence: TGTGCCAGCAGCGGCCGGGACAGCTTAATAAGAAACACCATATATTTT. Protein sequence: CASSGRDSLIRNTIYF.

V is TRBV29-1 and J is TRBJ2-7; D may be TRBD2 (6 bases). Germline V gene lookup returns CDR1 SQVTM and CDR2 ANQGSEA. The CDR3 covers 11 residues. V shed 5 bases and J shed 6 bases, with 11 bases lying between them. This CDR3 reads CSVRAAGEQYF. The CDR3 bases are TGCAGCGTTAGGGCAGCGGGCGAGCAGTACTTC.

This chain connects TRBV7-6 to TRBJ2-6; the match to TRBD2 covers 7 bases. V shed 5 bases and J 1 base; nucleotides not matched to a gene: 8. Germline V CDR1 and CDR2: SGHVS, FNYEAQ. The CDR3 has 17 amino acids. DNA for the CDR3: TGTGCCAGCAGCCCTATTCTGCGGGGGTCTGGGGCCAACGTCCTGACTTTC. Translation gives CASSPILRGSGANVLTF. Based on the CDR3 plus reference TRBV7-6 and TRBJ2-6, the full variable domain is GAGVSQSPRYKVTKRGQDVALRCDPISGHVSLYWYRQALGQGPEFLTYFNYEAQQDKSGLPNDRFSAERPEGSISTLTIQRTEQRDSAMYRCASSPILRGSGANVLTFGAGSRLTVL.

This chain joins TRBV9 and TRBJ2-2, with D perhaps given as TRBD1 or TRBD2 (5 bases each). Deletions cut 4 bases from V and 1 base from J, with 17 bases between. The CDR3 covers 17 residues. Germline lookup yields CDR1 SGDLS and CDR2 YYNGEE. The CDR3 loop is CASSSKRGQVNTGELFF. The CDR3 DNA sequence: TGTGCCAGCAGCTCAAAACGGGGCCAGGTGAACACCGGGGAGCTGTTTTTT.

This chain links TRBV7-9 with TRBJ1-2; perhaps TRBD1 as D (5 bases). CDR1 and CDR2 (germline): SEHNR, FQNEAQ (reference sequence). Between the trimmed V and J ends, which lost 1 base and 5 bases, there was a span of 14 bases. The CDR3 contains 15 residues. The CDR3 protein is CASSLDGTVGYGYTF. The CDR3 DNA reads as TGTGCCAGCAGCTTAGACGGGACGGTGGGGTATGGCTACACCTTC.

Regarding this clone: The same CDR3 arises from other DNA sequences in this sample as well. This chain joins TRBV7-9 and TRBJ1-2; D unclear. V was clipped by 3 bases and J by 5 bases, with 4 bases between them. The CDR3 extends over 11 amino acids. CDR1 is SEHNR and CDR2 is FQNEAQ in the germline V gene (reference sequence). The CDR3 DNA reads TGTGCCAGCAGCTTGGCTTATGGCTACACCTTC. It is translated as CASSLAYGYTF.

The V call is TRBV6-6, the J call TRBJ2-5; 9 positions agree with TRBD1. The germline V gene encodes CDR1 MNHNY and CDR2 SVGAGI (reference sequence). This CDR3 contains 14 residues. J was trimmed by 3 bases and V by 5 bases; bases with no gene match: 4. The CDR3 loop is CASSQTGGEETQYF. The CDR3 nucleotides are TGTGCCAGCAGTCAGACAGGGGGAGAAGAGACCCAGTACTTC.

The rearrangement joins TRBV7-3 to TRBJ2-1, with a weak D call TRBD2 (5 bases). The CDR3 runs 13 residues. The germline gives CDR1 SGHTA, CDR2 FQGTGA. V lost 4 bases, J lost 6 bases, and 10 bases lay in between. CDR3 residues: CASSSQLGNEQFF. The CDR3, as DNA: TGTGCCAGCAGCTCTCAACTAGGCAATGAGCAGTTCTTC.